These 12 T cell receptor beta chains came from one sample sequenced in a study of blood T cell repertoires in COVID-19 (dated by TCRdb to about 2020). To prepare the library, the immunoSEQ multiplex PCR assay was applied. TCRdb mirrors the immuneACCESS table, restricted to in-frame sequences. Some clones are absent from its copies; in checked studies, under half trace to an unresolved V gene, and the reason for the others is unknown. The sample table holds 150,000 or so clones, of which roughly 80% were seen once. Roughly 7% of the sample is in the top ten clones. Material: peripheral blood. Receptors were obtained from a woman in her 40s with COVID-19, enrolled during active disease.

DNA of the CDR3: TGTGCCACCAGTGGGGGCCTAACTAGCACAGATACGCAGTATTTT. This sequence encodes CATSGGLTSTDTQYF. The chain couples TRBV24-1 to TRBJ2-3; a possible D gene is TRBD1 (5 bases). Germline-derived CDR1 and CDR2 are KGHDR and SFDVKD. CDR3 size: 15 residues. V lost 5 bases and J 0 bases, leaving 11 bases between the germline ends.

This chain joins TRBV5-4 and TRBJ2-1; possibly TRBD2 for D (5 bases). V was trimmed by 3 bases and J by 2 bases, leaving 6 bases between them. Germline CDR1 SGHNT, CDR2 YYREEE (reference sequence). The CDR3 covers 13 residues. CDR3 in amino acids: CASSSGTYNEQFF. The CDR3 DNA reads TGTGCCAGCAGCTCGGGGACCTACAATGAGCAGTTCTTC.

The chain joins TRBV7-8 to TRBJ2-2, with a weak D call TRBD2 (5 bases). The V and J ends lost 5 bases and 0 bases respectively, with 10 bases between them. The CDR3 totals 15 residues. Germline values: CDR1 SGHVS, CDR2 FQNEAQ. The chain's CDR3 is CASSVGLANTGELFF. CDR3 nucleotides: TGTGCCAGCAGCGTCGGACTGGCGAACACCGGGGAGCTGTTTTTT.

CDR3 bases: TGTGCCAGCACAGCGGGAGATGGTTACAATGAGCAGTTCTTC. Residues: CASTAGDGYNEQFF. The V call is TRBV27, the J call TRBJ2-1, with 8 bases aligning to TRBD2. Trimming took 7 bases from V and 4 from J; bases not matched to a gene: 6. CDR1 is MNHEY and CDR2 is SMNVEV in the germline V gene (reference sequence). This CDR3 has 14 amino acids.

The V gene is TRBV19, the J gene TRBJ1-6; weak D call: TRBD1 (6 bases). The CDR3 loop spans 14 amino acids. Trimming took off 9 bases at V and 9 bases at J, with 18 bases between the two ends. Looked up from germline, CDR1 is LNHDA and CDR2 is SQIVND (reference sequence). In nucleotides, the CDR3 is TGTGCCAGCGCCCCGGGGGGCCCCGCTTCACCCCTCCACTTT. Translating it yields CASAPGGPASPLHF.

The chain combines TRBV19 with TRBJ2-2; tentatively, D is TRBD1 (5 bases). Germline assignment: CDR1 LNHDA and CDR2 SQIVND (reference sequence). The CDR3 is 15 amino acids. V shed 1 base and J shed 2 bases, with 8 bases lying between them. CDR3 bases: TGTGCCAGTAGTATAGTAAGGGGCAACACCGGGGAGCTGTTTTTT. It yields the protein CASSIVRGNTGELFF.

J is TRBJ1-1 and V is TRBV11-1; 12 bases are a match to TRBD1. CDR3 size: 13 residues. After removal of 4 bases from V and 11 bases from J, the junction contained 5 bases not matched to a gene. Germline values: CDR1 SGHAT, CDR2 FQDESV (reference sequence). CDR3 coding DNA: TGTGCCAGCAGCTGGGGACAGGGGGCCGACGCTTTCTTT. Translating gives CASSWGQGADAFF.

V usage is TRBV11-3 and J usage is TRBJ1-1; D is uncertain. Germline CDR1 reads SGHNT; CDR2 reads YENEEA. With 3 bases removed from V and 4 bases from J, the gap between germline ends came to 9 bases. The length of the CDR3 is 13 residues. The CDR3 DNA reads as TGTGCCAGCAGCTTCTCAGGCAGCACTGAAGCTTTCTTT. This encodes CASSFSGSTEAFF.

This chain uses TRBV5-4 with TRBJ2-7, with 12 bases lining up with TRBD2. The CDR3 is 15 residues long. The V segment lost 5 bases and the J segment 1 base; nucleotides outside the gene matches: 4. Germline V lookup: CDR1 SGHNT, CDR2 YYREEE (reference sequence). For the CDR3, the DNA is TGTGCCAGCAGTCTAGCGGGAGGGCCATCCTACGAGCAGTACTTC. This translates into CASSLAGGPSYEQYF.

V and J are TRBV16 and TRBJ1-5; D is possibly TRBD1 (5 bases). V gave up 2 bases and J gave up 4 bases, with 12 bases separating them. Germline V gene sequence: CDR1 KGHSY, CDR2 FQNENV. The CDR3 spans 15 residues. The CDR3 DNA sequence: TGTGCCAGCAGCCAAGTTTGGGGACTAAATCAGCCCCAGCATTTT. Translation gives CASSQVWGLNQPQHF.

The gene calls are TRBV2 and TRBJ2-5; 11 bases match TRBD1. With 5 bases clipped from V and 4 bases from J, the junction kept 6 bases outside the gene matches. Germline V gene data show CDR1 as SNHLY and CDR2 as FYNNEI. The CDR3 totals 15 residues. The CDR3 DNA reads as TGTGCCAGCAGTCCGGACAGGGGGCGAGGAGAGACCCAGTACTTC. Protein sequence: CASSPDRGRGETQYF.

CDR3 sequence reads: CASIATGDTQYF. The CDR3 DNA follows: TGTGCCAGCATAGCAACGGGGGATACGCAGTATTTT. The gene calls are TRBV6-5 and TRBJ2-3; a possible D gene is TRBD2 (5 bases). Germline V gives CDR1 MNHEY, CDR2 SVGAGI. V lost 7 bases, J lost 6 bases, and 11 bases lay in between. The CDR3 runs to 12 residues.